The rows below give T cell receptor beta chains drawn from one sample of a study of shared clonotypes between healthy human individuals. The protocol was immunoSEQ multiplex PCR, while the TCRdb copy is restricted to in-frame clones and leaves out a portion. The sample holds about 680,000 clones, about 90% seen once. The material sequenced was naive CD8+ T cells sorted from blood. Receptors originate from a man aged 25 to 40 in good health. Both conserved end residues are part of each CDR3. Each record gives: D gene, clone size, V gene, J gene, CDR3 DNA, CDR3 protein. D genes are given only for firm matches. Size tells how often a clone was seen (once, few, many) or the class of an expanded clone, and some rows leave it out.

-,-,TRBV7-9,TRBJ1-4,TGTGCCAGCAGCTCACGAGGGGTGAGTGAAAAACTGTTTTTT,CASSSRGVSEKLFF
-,few,TRBV27,TRBJ1-1,TGTGCCAGCAGTTTAAATCTGGGGACTGAAGCTTTCTTT,CASSLNLGTEAFF
TRBD1,-,TRBV28,TRBJ2-7,TGTGCCAGCACCGACAGGGAGACCTACGAGCAGTACTTC,CASTDRETYEQYF
-,-,TRBV14,TRBJ2-5,TGTGCCAGCAGCCAAGGTACAGCCTGGGGAGAGACCCAGTACTTC,CASSQGTAWGETQYF
-,-,TRBV29-1,TRBJ1-2,TGCAGCGTCACCGAGTGGGCCGACTATGGCTACACCTTC,CSVTEWADYGYTF
TRBD2,-,TRBV7-9,TRBJ2-1,TGTGCCAGCACCCCCCCCAGCGGGAGTTACAATGAGCAGTTCTTC,CASTPPSGSYNEQFF
TRBD2,-,TRBV5-8,TRBJ2-1,TGTGCCAGCAGCTTGGGGACTAGGGGATACAATGAGCAGTTCTTC,CASSLGTRGYNEQFF
-,-,TRBV28,TRBJ2-1,TGTGCCAGCAGCCAAATTGATACGGTGCATTTGGGCAATGAGCAGTTCTTC,CASSQIDTVHLGNEQFF
TRBD2,-,TRBV7-7,TRBJ2-1,TGTGCTAGCAGCCCAACTAGCGCTCCCTACAATGAGCAGTTCTTC,CASSPTSAPYNEQFF
TRBD2,once,TRBV7-9,TRBJ2-7,TGTGCCAGCAGCGAACCGGGACTAGCAAACGAGCAGTACTTC,CASSEPGLANEQYF
-,-,TRBV7-9,TRBJ2-2,TGTGCCAGCAGCTCACCGGTGGGAGGCGGGGAGCTGTTTTTT,CASSSPVGGGELFF
TRBD1,-,TRBV19,TRBJ1-1,TGTGCCAGTAGTATGCGCTACGTAGGGGGCCGCAATTGGGACACTGAAGCTTTCTTT,CASSMRYVGGRNWDTEAFF
TRBD1,-,TRBV19,TRBJ2-3,TGTGCCAGTAGCGGAAGACAGGGGATGGCTAGCACAGATACGCAGTATTTT,CASSGRQGMASTDTQYF
TRBD1,-,TRBV4-2,TRBJ2-2,TGTGCCAGCAGCCAAGTGTGGGACAGGGAGTCCGGGGAGCTGTTTTTT,CASSQVWDRESGELFF
-,-,TRBV7-9,TRBJ2-7,TGTGCCAGCAGCACGACAGGGCTTGCGGGAGGAATAAGCGAGCAGTACTTC,CASSTTGLAGGISEQYF
-,-,TRBV30,TRBJ1-3,TGTGCCTGGTCAGACAGCTTGACCTCTGGAAACACCATATATTTT,CAWSDSLTSGNTIYF
TRBD2,-,TRBV15,TRBJ2-5,TGTGCCACCAGCAGAGATTTCGGGAGGGAGACCCAGTACTTC,CATSRDFGRETQYF
-,-,TRBV27,TRBJ2-1,TGTGCCAGCAGTATGCATGGGGATGAGCAGTTCTTC,CASSMHGDEQFF
-,-,TRBV7-9,TRBJ1-1,TGTGCCAGCAGCTTAGCGCGGACAGAGTCCAACACTGAAGCTTTCTTT,CASSLARTESNTEAFF
-,-,TRBV13,TRBJ2-5,TGTGCCAGCAGCTCCTTGACCCAAGAGACCCAGTACTTC,CASSSLTQETQYF
TRBD1,-,TRBV5-1,TRBJ2-7,TGCGCCAGCAGCCCAGGACAGGGGCGTCGCATCTACGAGCAGTACTTC,CASSPGQGRRIYEQYF
-,-,TRBV30,TRBJ2-7,TGTGCCTGGACCGTGGACTCCTACGAGCAGTACTTC,CAWTVDSYEQYF
TRBD1,-,TRBV2,TRBJ2-3,TGTGCCAGCAGTATCCGGGACAGGGGGCTGGAAGATACGCAGTATTTT,CASSIRDRGLEDTQYF
-,-,TRBV7-2,TRBJ1-6,TGTGCCAGCAGCCCCGGAGGTACTTCACCCCTCCACTTT,CASSPGGTSPLHF
-,-,TRBV28,TRBJ1-3,TGTGCCAGCAGCCCCGACAGGTTGAGAAACACCATATATTTT,CASSPDRLRNTIYF
-,once,TRBV25-1,TRBJ2-7,TGTGCCAGCAGTAAACAATGGCCGGATTACGAGCAGTACTTC,CASSKQWPDYEQYF
-,-,TRBV28,TRBJ2-1,TGTGCCAGCATTCCGCGGGGCCCTCTCAATGAGCAGTTCTTC,CASIPRGPLNEQFF
TRBD1,-,TRBV28,TRBJ2-3,TGTGCCAGCAGTTTGCCCACGACAGGGCTAAGCACAGATACGCAGTATTTT,CASSLPTTGLSTDTQYF
-,-,TRBV5-4,TRBJ2-5,TGTGCCAGCAGCCTCGTGGGGGCGGAAGAGACCCAGTACTTC,CASSLVGAEETQYF